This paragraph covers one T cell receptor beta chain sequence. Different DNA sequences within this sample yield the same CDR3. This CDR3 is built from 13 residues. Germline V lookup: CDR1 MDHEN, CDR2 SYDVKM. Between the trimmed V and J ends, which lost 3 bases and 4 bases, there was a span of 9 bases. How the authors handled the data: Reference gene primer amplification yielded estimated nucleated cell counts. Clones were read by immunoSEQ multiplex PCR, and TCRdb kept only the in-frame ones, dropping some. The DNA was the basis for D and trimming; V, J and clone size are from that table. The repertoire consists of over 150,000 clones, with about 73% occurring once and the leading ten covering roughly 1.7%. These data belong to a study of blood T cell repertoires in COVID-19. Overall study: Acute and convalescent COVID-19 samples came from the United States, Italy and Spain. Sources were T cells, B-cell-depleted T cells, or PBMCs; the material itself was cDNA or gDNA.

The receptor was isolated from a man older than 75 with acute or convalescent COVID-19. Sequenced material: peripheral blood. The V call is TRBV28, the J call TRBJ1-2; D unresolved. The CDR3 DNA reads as TGTGCCAGCAGTTTGCCGGGAATCTATGGCTACACCTTC. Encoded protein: CASSLPGIYGYTF.